The T cell receptor beta chain described here comes from a study of T cell changes during pregnancy in multiple sclerosis. Here immunoSEQ multiplex PCR was the method, and the copy in TCRdb shows in-frame clones only, minus some. This table holds 55,000 to 85,000 clones, roughly 92% found once. The germline V gene encodes CDR1 SEHNR and CDR2 FQNEAQ (reference sequence). This CDR3 comprises 13 residues. V lost 5 bases and J lost 6, with 10 bases in between. This receptor was obtained from a female donor with multiple sclerosis, enrolled in a pregnancy study. The material was peripheral blood, obtained in the second trimester of pregnancy. The rearrangement links TRBV7-9 to TRBJ1-4; the D is unclear. The CDR3 DNA sequence: TGTGCCAGCAGCCACCGAGAAGATGAAAAACTGTTTTTT. Amino acids: CASSHREDEKLFF.